The T cell receptor (beta chain) under discussion was sequenced for a study of blood T cells in healthy people across ages. Study results and caveats: Long-lived and aged donors differed, with more naive CD4+ cells and higher diversity in the long-lived.

Germline V CDR1 and CDR2: SGHNT, YENEEA. The CDR3 totals 15 residues. Deletions cut 5 bases from V and 3 bases from J, with 17 bases between. A second PCR of roughly 7 to 11 cycles used a sample-barcoded 5' primer and a J-beta primer mix. The study obtained at least 3 million CDR3-containing paired-end reads from every sample. MiXCR, applied by TCRdb to the 5' RACE reads, yields one record per CDR3 protein. The data hold over 600,000 distinct CDR3 sequences, with just over 55% observed a single time. Each donor was a healthy Caucasian individual from Russia, aged 6 to 90. The sample holds a few counts of this clonotype. What it binds is not known.

This chain links TRBV11-3 with TRBJ2-7, with D perhaps matching TRBD1 (5 bases). Material: blood. The receptor was isolated from a middle-aged man in good health. Here the CDR3 reads CASSIIEQAHYEQYF. The CDR3 nucleotides read TGTGCCAGCAGCATCATAGAACAGGCCCACTACGAGCAGTACTTC. Combining the CDR3 with reference TRBV11-3 and TRBJ2-7 gives the whole variable domain EAGVVQSPRYKIIEKKQPVAFWCNPISGHNTLYWYLQNLGQGPELLIRYENEEAVDDSQLPKDRFSAERLKGVDSTLKIQPAELGDSAVYLCASSIIEQAHYEQYFGPGTRLTVT.